This T cell receptor beta chain was sequenced during a study of blood T cell repertoires in COVID-19. Profiling relied on immunoSEQ multiplex PCR, and the TCRdb table lists in-frame clones only, not all of them. The sample consists of roughly 210,000 clones, more than 75% of them appearing once. The CDR3 covers 14 residues. Germline-derived CDR1 and CDR2 are SGHTA and FQGNSA. With 1 base removed from V and 1 base from J, the gap between germline ends came to 7 bases. The chain is built from TRBV7-2 and TRBJ1-1, with a possible D match to TRBD1 (5 bases). The source of this sequence is a man under 40 in a cohort exposed to, infected with or recovered from COVID-19 (not recorded which). What was sequenced was PBMCs or T cells enriched from blood (not recorded which). The CDR3 loop reads CASSLVGGNTEAFF. The CDR3 nucleotides read TGTGCCAGCAGCTTAGTGGGGGGGAACACTGAAGCTTTCTTT.